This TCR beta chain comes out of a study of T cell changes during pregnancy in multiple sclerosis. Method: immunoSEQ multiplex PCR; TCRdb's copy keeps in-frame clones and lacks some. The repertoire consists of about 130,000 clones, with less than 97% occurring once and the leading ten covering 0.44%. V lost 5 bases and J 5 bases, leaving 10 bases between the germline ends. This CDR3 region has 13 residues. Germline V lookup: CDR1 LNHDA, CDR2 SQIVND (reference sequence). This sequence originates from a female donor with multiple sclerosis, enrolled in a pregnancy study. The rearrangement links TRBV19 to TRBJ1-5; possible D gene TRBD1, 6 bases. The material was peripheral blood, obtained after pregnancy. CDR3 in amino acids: CASSGQWDQPQHF. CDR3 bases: TGTGCCAGTAGTGGACAGTGGGATCAGCCCCAGCATTTT.